The 6 T cell receptor beta chains below were found in one sample sequenced in a study of blood T cell repertoires in COVID-19. Sequencing was performed with immunoSEQ multiplex PCR; in TCRdb, only in-frame clones are kept and a portion is missing. The table has some 150,000 clones, approximately 84% seen once. The sample consisted of PBMCs or T cells enriched from blood (not recorded which). The receptors were sampled from a woman aged 18-29 years who had been exposed to COVID-19.

The CDR3 sequence: CATGQHVEKLFF. CDR3 coding DNA: TGTGCCACCGGACAGCACGTTGAAAAACTGTTTTTT. The chain has TRBV27 and TRBJ1-4, with D possibly being TRBD1 (6 bases). CDR3 length equals 12 residues. Per the germline V gene, CDR1 is MNHEY and CDR2 is SMNVEV (reference sequence). Trimming shortened V by 10 bases and J by 7 bases, and 13 bases separated the two germline ends.

The chain carries TRBV5-5 and TRBJ1-1; 7 bases agree with TRBD1. With 7 bases clipped from V and 2 bases from J, the junction kept 5 bases outside the gene matches. CDR1 SGHKS and CDR2 YYEKEE come from the germline V gene (reference sequence). This CDR3 has 13 amino acids. CDR3 nucleotides: TGTGCCAGCGCCAGGGGGTTTAACACTGAAGCTTTCTTT. Amino acids: CASARGFNTEAFF.

Only one count was recorded for this clone. The gene calls are TRBV7-3 and TRBJ2-3; TRBD2 aligns across 7 bases. Germline CDR1 and CDR2: SGHTA and FQGTGA. This CDR3 is 17 amino acids long. V lost 4 bases to trimming and J lost 6 bases; unmatched junction nucleotides: 16. CDR3 in DNA: TGTGCCAGCAGCTCCCTAAATGGGAGGGCCACGGGGGATACGCAGTATTTT. Its protein product is CASSSLNGRATGDTQYF.

In this sample, this clone turned up many times. The chain employs TRBV4-1 and TRBJ1-4, with 10 bases identical to TRBD1. This CDR3 is built from 14 residues. After removal of 4 bases from V and 6 bases from J, the junction contained 2 bases not matched to a gene. CDR1 is MGHRA and CDR2 is YSYEKL in the germline V gene. This CDR3 is CASSPGTGDEKLFF. In DNA, the CDR3 is TGCGCCAGCAGCCCCGGGACAGGGGATGAAAAACTGTTTTTT.

The V gene is TRBV29-1, the J gene TRBJ2-7, with 7 bases matching TRBD1. This CDR3 has 13 residues. The ends lost 7 bases at V and 2 bases at J; junction bases unmatched: 8. Per the germline V gene, CDR1 is SQVTM and CDR2 is ANQGSEA. CDR3 nucleotides: TGCAGCGCATCAACCGGGACAGCCTACGAGCAGTACTTC. Amino acid sequence: CSASTGTAYEQYF.

The rearrangement links TRBV30 to TRBJ1-1; D is unclear. Germline V lookup: CDR1 GTSNPN, CDR2 SVGIG (reference sequence). V was cut by 5 bases and J by 1 base, with 14 bases left in between. The CDR3 loop spans 14 amino acids. The CDR3 sequence is CAWDPHGQNTEAFF. The CDR3 DNA is TGTGCCTGGGACCCCCATGGGCAGAACACTGAAGCTTTCTTT.